What follows describes a single T cell receptor beta chain. Its target antigen remains unknown. No quality values exist for individual bases; no much larger clone is one base distant. The sample is drawn from a study of OX40 agonist ivuxolimab in advanced cancers. About the full investigation: Ivuxolimab, which targeted the costimulatory receptor OX40 (CD134), was an agonistic, fully human IgG2 monoclonal antibody. The purpose of peripheral TCRbeta sequencing was to test whether ivuxolimab changed TCR sequence diversity and led to clonal T-cell expansion. The dose-escalation cohort was roughly 83% male with a mean age of about 58 years, ranging from roughly 23 to 85. Patients were allowed to have had prior anti-PD-1, anti-PD-L1 or anti-CTLA-4 therapy, and less than 45% of the dose-escalation patients had previously received checkpoint inhibitors. Of the approximately 53 patients in dose escalation, about 19 had hepatocellular carcinoma, some 15 had melanoma, 9 had renal cell carcinoma and 9 had head and neck cancer. The paper covers the monotherapy dose-escalation part of the phase I ivuxolimab trial, which included N of about 51 patients. Three dose-escalation patients achieved partial responses, one with hepatocellular carcinoma and two with cutaneous melanoma. Intravenous ivuxolimab was administered to patients every 2 weeks at six dose levels: 0.01, 0.1, 0.3, 1.5, 3 and 10 mg/kg.

The study at large found these results: Low levels of normalized T-cell clonal expansion were also shown by some nonresponding patients. In the 0.1-3.0 mg/kg groups, partial responders were among the patients with the lowest normalized peripheral clonal expansion, particularly in CD8+ T cells. On average, CD8+ T cells showed more expanded clones than CD4+ T cells after ivuxolimab. Antigen specificity was not determined for the clonally expanded peripheral T cells. At doses of 0.1 to 3.0 mg/kg, clonal expansion of both CD4+ and CD8+ T cells in blood was seen between baseline and week 6.

Genomic DNA was isolated from the sorted cells so that the TCRbeta CDR3 region could be sequenced. The immunoSEQ Assay was used for sequencing of TCRbeta CDR3 regions. TCRdb took this table from immuneACCESS and kept in-frame rearrangements with V and J called. Such tables lack part of the clones; where checked against another copy, unresolved V genes explain under half of the gap, and the rest is unexplained. The sample contains fewer than 100,000 clones, about 83% of them found a single time. The ten largest clonotypes hold roughly 0.5% of the sample. From the cysteine up to the phenylalanine, the CDR3 has a length of 14 residues. Only the CDR3 part of the read is kept: 42 bases, read in frame from the first base. Trimming removed 2 bases from V and 0 bases from J, leaving 6 bases between the germline ends. The CDR1 and CDR2 encoded by the germline V gene are SGHRS and YFSETQ. The trial excluded patients who had a history of autoimmune disease or who were on systemic immunosuppression. Peripheral blood for TCR sequencing was collected from all dose cohorts at baseline, on cycle 4 day 1, and on cycle 7 day 1. Samples were obtained from an open-label, multicenter, first-in-human phase I dose-escalation trial of ivuxolimab. Adults with locally advanced or metastatic melanoma, renal cell carcinoma, hepatocellular carcinoma or head and neck squamous cell carcinoma were enrolled in the trial. Before TCR sequencing, CD4+ T cells and CD8+ T cells were sorted from peripheral blood as separate populations.

The source was CD4+ or CD8+ T cells sorted from blood, collected in a trial of the OX40 agonist ivuxolimab. The chain is encoded by TRBV5-1 joined to TRBJ2-4; the D gene is unclear. The clonotype originates from an adult with an advanced solid tumor such as melanoma, head and neck, liver or kidney cancer. The DNA is TGCGCCAGCAGCTTTGGCGGAGCCAAAAACATTCAGTACTTC. This translates into CASSFGGAKNIQYF.